Only a few counts were recorded for the clone carrying this T cell receptor beta chain. Its antigen is not identified. V was trimmed by 4 bases and J by 0 bases, leaving 12 bases between them. The CDR3 sequence is 16 residues long. Germline loops: CDR1 LNHDA, CDR2 SQIVND (reference sequence). These data belong to a study of blood T cells in healthy people across ages. Primed by a sample-barcoded 5' primer and a J-beta primer mix, a second PCR proceeded for about 6 to 11 cycles. TCRdb fed the 5' RACE reads into MiXCR, producing one record per CDR3 protein. Altogether around 1,000,000 distinct CDR3 sequences are present, approximately 26% being singletons, with the ten largest covering 0.75%. Healthy Caucasian individuals from Russia aged roughly 6 to 95 served as donors. Study-level findings and limits: CMV infection status of these donors was not known. Versus aged donors, long-lived donors had higher diversity and more naive CD4+ cells.

These data also featured in a second study, about T cells of mothers and their children. This second report adds: A slight, non-significant increase in overlap was found for related mother-child pairs relative to unrelated pairs.

The receptor comes from a girl aged 2-10 years in good health. Sequences were obtained from blood. V is TRBV19 and J is TRBJ1-4, with D possibly being TRBD1 (6 bases). The DNA for the CDR3 is TGTGCCAGTAGTAAGGTGGGGGCCGCAACTAATGAAAAACTGTTTTTT. Its protein product is CASSKVGAATNEKLFF.